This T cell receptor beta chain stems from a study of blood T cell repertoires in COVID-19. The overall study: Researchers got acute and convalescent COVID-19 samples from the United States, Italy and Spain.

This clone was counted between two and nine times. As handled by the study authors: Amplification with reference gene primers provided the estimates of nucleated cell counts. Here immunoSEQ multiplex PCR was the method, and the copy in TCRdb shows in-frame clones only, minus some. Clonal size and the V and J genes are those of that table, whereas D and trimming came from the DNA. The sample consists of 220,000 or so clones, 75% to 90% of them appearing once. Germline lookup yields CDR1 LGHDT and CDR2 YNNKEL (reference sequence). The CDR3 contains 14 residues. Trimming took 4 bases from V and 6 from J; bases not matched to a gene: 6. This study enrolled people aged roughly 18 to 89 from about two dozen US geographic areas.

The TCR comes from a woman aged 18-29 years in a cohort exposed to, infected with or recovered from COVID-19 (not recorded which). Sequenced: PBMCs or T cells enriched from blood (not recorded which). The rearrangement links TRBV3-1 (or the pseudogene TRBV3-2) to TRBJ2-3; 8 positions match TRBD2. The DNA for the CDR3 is TGTGCCAGCAGCCCACGGGGGGGCGGCGATACGCAGTATTTT. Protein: CASSPRGGGDTQYF.